These T cell receptor beta chains were read from a single sample in a study of blood T cell repertoires in COVID-19. The assay was immunoSEQ multiplex PCR, and TCRdb's table has in-frame clones only and misses some. The profile covers about 300,000 clones, with about 85% appearing a single time and about an eighth taken by the ten largest. Sequenced: peripheral blood. These TCRs come from a human donor in a cohort sampled during active COVID-19. Both conserved end residues are part of each CDR3. The D gene is left open where the match is weak. Some rows mark clone size as missing; the rest say once, few, many or name a class of expanded clone.

CASSLTSGRTDTQYF	TGTGCCAGCAGCTTAACATCCGGGAGAACAGATACGCAGTATTTT	TRBV7-9	NA	TRBJ2-3	many
CASSQWDRGYEQYF	TGTGCCAGCAGCCAGTGGGACAGGGGCTACGAGCAGTACTTC	TRBV3-1/TRBV3-2	TRBD1	TRBJ2-7	NA
CASSQPRTSGDTQYF	TGTGCCAGCAGCCAACCCCGGACTAGCGGGGATACGCAGTATTTT	TRBV3-1/TRBV3-2	TRBD2	TRBJ2-3	NA
CASTTRGRAFF	TGTGCCAGCACCACCAGGGGGAGGGCTTTCTTT	TRBV28	TRBD1	TRBJ1-1	NA
CASSHSPLRRTKNTGELFF	TGCGCCAGCAGCCATTCCCCACTACGCCGAACGAAGAACACCGGGGAGCTGTTTTTT	TRBV4-1	NA	TRBJ2-2	NA
CASRQKPGYDTGELFF	TGTGCCAGCAGACAGAAACCAGGGTACGACACCGGGGAGCTGTTTTTT	TRBV3-1/TRBV3-2	NA	TRBJ2-2	NA
CASSRTGTYSNQPQHF	TGTGCCAGCTCCCGGACAGGAACTTATAGCAATCAGCCCCAGCATTTT	TRBV28	TRBD1	TRBJ1-5	NA
CASSTEKTSGTYEQYF	TGTGCCAGCAGCACCGAAAAAACTAGCGGCACCTACGAGCAGTACTTC	TRBV7-3	TRBD2	TRBJ2-7	NA
CASSGPLFSPGEDTQYF	TGTGCCAGCAGTGGCCCTCTATTTAGTCCGGGGGAGGATACGCAGTATTTT	TRBV6-1	NA	TRBJ2-3	once
CASLKTSTDTQYF	TGTGCCAGCCTTAAGACTAGCACAGATACGCAGTATTTT	TRBV18	NA	TRBJ2-3	NA
CASSDLAGNQYF	TGTGCCAGCAGTGATTTAGCGGGGAATCAGTATTTT	TRBV6-4	TRBD2	TRBJ2-3	NA
CASAVYTTNEKLFF	TGCGCCAGCGCCGTATACACCACTAATGAAAAACTGTTTTTT	TRBV23-1	NA	TRBJ1-4	NA
CASSLGSGGLNEQYF	TGCGCCAGCAGCTTGGGATCCGGGGGACTTAACGAGCAGTACTTC	TRBV5-1	NA	TRBJ2-7	NA
CASSQTGRNSPLHF	TGCGCCAGCAGCCAGACAGGGAGAAATTCACCCCTCCACTTT	TRBV4-1	TRBD1	TRBJ1-6	NA
CASSPGGRGDTDTQYF	TGTGCCAGCAGCCCGGGCGGGAGGGGTGACACAGATACGCAGTATTTT	TRBV7-6	TRBD2	TRBJ2-3	NA
CASSRPGLAYNEQFF	TGTGCCAGCAGCCGGCCGGGACTAGCTTACAATGAGCAGTTCTTC	TRBV3-1/TRBV3-2	TRBD2	TRBJ2-1	NA
CATRLGGQGRQFF	TGTGCCACCCGGCTGGGAGGACAGGGCCGGCAGTTCTTC	TRBV12-3/TRBV12-4	TRBD1	TRBJ2-1	NA